Given below is one T cell receptor (beta chain) in context. Only in-frame clones appear in the TCRdb table, and some are missing; sequencing was by immunoSEQ multiplex PCR. The profile shows around 89,000 clones, approximately 90% of them singletons. The data were obtained in a study of OX40 agonist ivuxolimab in advanced cancers. Background on the study: Patients achieving partial responses numbered three: one hepatocellular carcinoma case and two cutaneous melanoma cases.

The CDR3 runs 14 residues. Germline V gene sequence: CDR1 SGHDT, CDR2 YYEEEE. The V and J ends lost 0 bases and 8 bases respectively, with 14 bases between them. V usage is TRBV5-6 and J usage is TRBJ1-2, with D tentatively TRBD1 (6 bases). The receptor was derived from an adult with an advanced solid tumor such as melanoma, head and neck, liver or kidney cancer. Specimen: CD4+ or CD8+ T cells sorted from blood, collected in a trial of the OX40 agonist ivuxolimab. CDR3 sequence reads: CASSLDHLGAGYTF. Here the CDR3 DNA reads TGTGCCAGCAGCTTGGATCATCTGGGGGCGGGCTACACCTTC.